This TCR beta chain was recorded in a study of T cells in Graves' hyperthyroidism and ophthalmopathy. Broader study findings: Blood shared most expanded thyroid clonotypes above 0.001.

The CDR3 loop spans 14 amino acids. Germline values: CDR1 SGHDT, CDR2 YYEEEE. V lost 5 bases and J lost 8; bases outside the gene matches: 7. Used for diagnoses were clinical symptoms, serum thyroxine and TRAb, thyroid ultrasound and orbital computed tomography. On this clonotype itself: The antigen is unknown.

What was amplified from RNA transcripts were TCR beta CDR3 regions. The TCR CDR3 was amplified in a first-round RT-PCR using the HTBI primer set. TCRdb reprocessed the multiplex PCR reads with MiXCR, giving one entry per CDR3 protein. The sample has 500,000 or so distinct CDR3 sequences, about 15% seen once. The clonotype comes from a woman aged 18-29 years with Graves' ophthalmopathy. The sample comprised blood. The chain recombines TRBV5-6 with TRBJ1-4, with 9 bases matching TRBD1. The CDR3 DNA sequence: TGTGCCAGCAGTCGGGGACAGGGAGAAGAAAAACTGTTTTTT. Translation: CASSRGQGEEKLFF.